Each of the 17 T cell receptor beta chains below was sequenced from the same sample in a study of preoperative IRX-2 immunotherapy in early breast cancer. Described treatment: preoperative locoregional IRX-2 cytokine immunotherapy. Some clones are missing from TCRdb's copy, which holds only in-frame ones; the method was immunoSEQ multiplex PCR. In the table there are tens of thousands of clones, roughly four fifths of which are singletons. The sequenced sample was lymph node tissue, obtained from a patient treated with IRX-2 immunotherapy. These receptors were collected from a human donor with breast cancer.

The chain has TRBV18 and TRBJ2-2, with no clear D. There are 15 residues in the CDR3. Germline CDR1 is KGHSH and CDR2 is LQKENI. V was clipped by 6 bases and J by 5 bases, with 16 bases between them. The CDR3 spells CASSPPGAPTGELFF. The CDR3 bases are TGTGCCAGCTCTCCCCCGGGCGCCCCAACCGGGGAGCTGTTTTTT.

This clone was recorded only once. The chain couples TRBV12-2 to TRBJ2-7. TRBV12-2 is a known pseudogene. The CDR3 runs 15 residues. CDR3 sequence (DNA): TGTGTCACCAGCAGCTTGAGACGGTTATCGGACGAGCAGTACTTC. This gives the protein CVTSSLRRLSDEQYF.

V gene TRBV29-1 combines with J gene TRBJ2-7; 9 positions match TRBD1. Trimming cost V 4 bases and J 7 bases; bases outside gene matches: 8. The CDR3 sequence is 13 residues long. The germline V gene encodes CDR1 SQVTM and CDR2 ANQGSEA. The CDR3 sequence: CSVAGTGSREQYF. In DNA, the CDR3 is TGCAGCGTTGCGGGGACAGGGTCACGGGAGCAGTACTTC.

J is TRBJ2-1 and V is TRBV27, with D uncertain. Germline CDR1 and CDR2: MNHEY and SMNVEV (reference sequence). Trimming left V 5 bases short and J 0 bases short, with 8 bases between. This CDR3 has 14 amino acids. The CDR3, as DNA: TGTGCCAGCAGTCCCCGGAGCTCCTACAATGAGCAGTTCTTC. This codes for CASSPRSSYNEQFF.

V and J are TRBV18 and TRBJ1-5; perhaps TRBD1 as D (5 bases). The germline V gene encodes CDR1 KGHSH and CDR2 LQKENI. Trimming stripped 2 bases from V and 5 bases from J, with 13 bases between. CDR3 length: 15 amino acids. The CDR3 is CASSPVPGLDQPQHF. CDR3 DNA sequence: TGTGCCAGCTCACCAGTTCCAGGGTTGGATCAGCCCCAGCATTTT.

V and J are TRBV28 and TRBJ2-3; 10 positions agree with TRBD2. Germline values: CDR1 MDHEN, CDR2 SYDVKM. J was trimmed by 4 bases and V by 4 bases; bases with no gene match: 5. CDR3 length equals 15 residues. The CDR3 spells CASSYLAGEADTQYF. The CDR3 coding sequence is TGTGCCAGCAGTTACCTAGCGGGAGAGGCAGATACGCAGTATTTT.

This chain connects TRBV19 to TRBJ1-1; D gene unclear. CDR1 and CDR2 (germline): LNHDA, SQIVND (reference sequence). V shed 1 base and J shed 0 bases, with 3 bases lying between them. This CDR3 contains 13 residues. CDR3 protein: CASSIGVNTEAFF. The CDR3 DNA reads TGTGCCAGTAGTATAGGGGTGAACACTGAAGCTTTCTTT.

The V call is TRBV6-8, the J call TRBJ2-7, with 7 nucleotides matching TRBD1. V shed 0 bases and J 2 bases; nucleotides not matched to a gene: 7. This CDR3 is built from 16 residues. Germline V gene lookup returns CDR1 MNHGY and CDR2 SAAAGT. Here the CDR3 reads CASSYSTGTVTYEQYF. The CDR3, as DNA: TGTGCCAGCAGTTACTCGACCGGGACAGTAACCTACGAGCAGTACTTC.

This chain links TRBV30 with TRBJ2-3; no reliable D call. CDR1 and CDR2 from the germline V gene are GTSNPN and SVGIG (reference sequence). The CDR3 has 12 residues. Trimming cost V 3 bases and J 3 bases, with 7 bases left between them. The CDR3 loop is CAWSPTTDTQYF. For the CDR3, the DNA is TGTGCCTGGAGCCCGACTACAGATACGCAGTATTTT.

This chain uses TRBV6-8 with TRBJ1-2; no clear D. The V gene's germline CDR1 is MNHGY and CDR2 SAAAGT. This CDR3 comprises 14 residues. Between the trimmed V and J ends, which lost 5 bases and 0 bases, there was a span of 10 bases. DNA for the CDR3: TGTGCCAGCAGTATAAGATCCGCTAACTATGGCTACACCTTC. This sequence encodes CASSIRSANYGYTF.

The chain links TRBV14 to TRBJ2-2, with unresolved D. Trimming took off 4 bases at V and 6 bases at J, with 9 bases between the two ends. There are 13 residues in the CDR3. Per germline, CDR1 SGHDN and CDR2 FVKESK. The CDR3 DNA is TGTGCCAGCAGCCGTCCTGCACCCGGGGAGCTGTTTTTT. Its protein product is CASSRPAPGELFF.

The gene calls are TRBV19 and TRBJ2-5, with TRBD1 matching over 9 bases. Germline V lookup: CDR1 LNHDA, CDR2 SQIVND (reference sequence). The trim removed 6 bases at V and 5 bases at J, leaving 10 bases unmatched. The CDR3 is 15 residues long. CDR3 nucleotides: TGTGCCAGTAGCCCGTCGACAGGGGGTTCGGAGACCCAGTACTTC. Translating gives CASSPSTGGSETQYF.

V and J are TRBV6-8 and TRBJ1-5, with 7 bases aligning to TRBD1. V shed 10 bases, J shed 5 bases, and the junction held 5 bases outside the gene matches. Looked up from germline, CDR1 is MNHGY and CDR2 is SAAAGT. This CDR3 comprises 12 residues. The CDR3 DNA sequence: TGTGCCAACCGGGACAGAGATCAGCCCCAGCATTTT. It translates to CANRDRDQPQHF.

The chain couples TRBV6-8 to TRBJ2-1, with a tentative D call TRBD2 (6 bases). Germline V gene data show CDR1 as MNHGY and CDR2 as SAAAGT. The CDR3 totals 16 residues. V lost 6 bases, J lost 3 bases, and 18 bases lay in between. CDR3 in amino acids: CASRAGGPTFYNEQFF. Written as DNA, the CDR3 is TGTGCCAGCAGAGCCGGGGGACCAACTTTCTACAATGAGCAGTTCTTC.

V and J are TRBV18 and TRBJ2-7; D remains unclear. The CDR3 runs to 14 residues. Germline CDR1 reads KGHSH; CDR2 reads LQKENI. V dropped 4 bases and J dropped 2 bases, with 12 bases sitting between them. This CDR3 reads CASSLSDGPYEQYF. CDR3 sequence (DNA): TGTGCCAGCTCACTTTCGGACGGACCCTACGAGCAGTACTTC.

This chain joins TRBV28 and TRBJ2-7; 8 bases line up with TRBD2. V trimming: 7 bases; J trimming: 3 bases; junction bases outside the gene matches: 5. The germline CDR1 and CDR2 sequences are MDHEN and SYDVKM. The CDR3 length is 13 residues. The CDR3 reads CASTLAGYYEQYF. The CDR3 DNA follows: TGTGCCAGCACCCTAGCGGGTTACTACGAGCAGTACTTC.

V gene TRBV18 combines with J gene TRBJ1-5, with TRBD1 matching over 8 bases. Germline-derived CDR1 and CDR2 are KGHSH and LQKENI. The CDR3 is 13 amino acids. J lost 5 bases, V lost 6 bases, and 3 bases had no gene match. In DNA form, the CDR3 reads TGTGCCAGCTCCCCAGGGGGCGATCAGCCCCAGCATTTT. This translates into CASSPGGDQPQHF.